This TCR beta chain was identified in a study of tumor-infiltrating lymphocytes in primary liver carcinoma. Broader study findings: Tumor samples exhibited a significantly greater top-250-clone fraction than blood samples (p = 0.039).

Researchers drew blood RNA from unsorted whole blood and extracted germline DNA as well. It was before surgery that around 4.3 milliliters of peripheral blood were collected. Notes on this clonotype: Its specificity is not known.

The V gene's germline CDR1 is SGHAT and CDR2 FQNNGV. V gave up 5 bases and J gave up 2 bases, with 16 bases separating them. This CDR3 region has 15 residues. The input was 400 to 500 ng total RNA; TCR beta cDNA was made from it with a constant-region primer. Slightly modified ARM-PCR served as the procedure for the TCR beta libraries. These libraries came from three rounds of nested multiplex PCR. TRBV1-TRBV30 forward and Cbeta reverse primers drove the first two roughly 10-cycle rounds. Using its own MiXCR run on the multiplex PCR reads, TCRdb lists one record per CDR3 protein. The sample consists of some 180,000 distinct CDR3 sequences, 50% to 75% of them appearing once.

The rearrangement links TRBV11-2 to TRBJ2-7; D gene uncertain. The sample was peripheral blood. The sequence derives from a man aged 40-55 years with primary liver carcinoma and hepatitis B virus infection. CDR3 sequence reads: CASSLGETLPYEQYF. CDR3 nucleotides: TGTGCCAGCAGCCTCGGAGAGACTCTACCCTACGAGCAGTACTTC.